Below, one TCR beta chain is given with its context. Antigen unknown. The data stem from a study of shared clonotypes between healthy human individuals. Across the study: Per donor, three plates held CD4 naive cells, three held CD4 memory, two held CD8 naive and one held CD8 memory. Study-wide results and caveats: Non-shared clonotypes were found to have lower generation probabilities than the clonotypes that were shared by all four of the sorted-subset donors.

Germline loops: CDR1 MNHNY, CDR2 SVGAGI (reference sequence). V lost 5 bases, J lost 1 base, and 5 bases stayed unmatched. CDR3 size: 15 residues. Every donor, a Caucasian adult, lived in Nashville, Tennessee. Genomic DNA belonging to each subset was distributed in equal measure over several immunoSEQ plates. Profiled with immunoSEQ multiplex PCR; TCRdb holds only in-frame clones, not every one. The repertoire holds 2,500,000 or so clones, with around nine tenths as singletons. Sequenced sample: naive CD4+ T cells sorted from blood. Subset noted: CD45RA+ positively selected. The chain employs TRBV6-6 and TRBJ2-3; 8 bases agree with TRBD2. The receptor was derived from a man aged 18 to 29 in good health. CDR3 sequence (DNA): TGTGCCAGCAGTACCCAGACTAGCGGCACAGATACGCAGTATTTT. It yields the protein CASSTQTSGTDTQYF.